Listed below are T cell receptor beta chains from one sample, sequenced in a study of T cell responses to AZD1222 COVID-19 vaccine. The table came from immunoSEQ multiplex PCR; TCRdb's copy has only in-frame clones and leaves some out. Of about 150,000 clones listed, approximately 92% were seen once; the top ten hold around 3.1%. The starting material was peripheral blood, obtained 28 days after the second AZD1222 dose. These receptors all come from an adult who received the AZD1222 COVID-19 vaccine. CDR3s include the opening cysteine and the closing phenylalanine or tryptophan. The order of the fields is clone size, J gene, D gene, V gene, CDR3 DNA, CDR3 protein. The D gene is left open where the match is weak. Expanded clones get a size class; other rows say once, few or many, or leave the size out.

>.|TRBJ2-7|.|TRBV29-1
TGCAGCGTTGAAGATTCGGTTATGGACGAGCAGTACTTC
CSVEDSVMDEQYF
>once|TRBJ1-1|.|TRBV3-1/TRBV3-2
TGTGCCAGCAGCCAAGTTGGCAGGGGAGTCACTGAAGCTTTCTTT
CASSQVGRGVTEAFF
>.|TRBJ2-5|.|TRBV19
TGTGCCAGTAGTATAGGGGAGGGGGCGCGGGAGACCCAGTACTTC
CASSIGEGARETQYF
>.|TRBJ1-1|TRBD1|TRBV2
TGTGCCAGCAACCTATGGACAGGGGTTATGAACACTGAAGCTTTCTTT
CASNLWTGVMNTEAFF
>once|TRBJ2-7|TRBD1|TRBV18
TGTGCCAGCTCAACCTCCGACAGGGCTCCCGAGCAGTACTTC
CASSTSDRAPEQYF
>.|TRBJ1-2|.|TRBV6-5
TGTGCCAGCAGTTACCAACCCGGGGCAGGGAAGGGTGGCTACACCTTC
CASSYQPGAGKGGYTF
>.|TRBJ2-3|.|TRBV24-1
TGTGCCACCAAACCGACTGGGCGCACAGATACGCAGTATTTT
CATKPTGRTDTQYF
>few|TRBJ1-2|.|TRBV7-9
TGTGCCAGCAGCTTATCTTGGGGCGTTTATGGCTACACCTTC
CASSLSWGVYGYTF
>.|TRBJ2-7|.|TRBV21-1
TGTGCCAGCAGCAAAAGGGGTCGTCCGGGACGTGTGAAAGCCTACGAGCAGTACTTC
CASSKRGRPGRVKAYEQYF
>.|TRBJ1-5|.|TRBV19
TGTGCCAGTAGTATGTCCGGACGTAGCAATCAGCCCCAGCATTTT
CASSMSGRSNQPQHF
>.|TRBJ2-7|.|TRBV30
TGTGCCTGGAGTAGATTAGCGGAGCCTTACGAGCAGTACTTC
CAWSRLAEPYEQYF
>.|TRBJ2-1|.|TRBV5-1
TGCGCCAGCAGCTTTGGGGGGATCTACAATGAGCAGTTCTTC
CASSFGGIYNEQFF
>.|TRBJ1-5|TRBD1|TRBV2
TGTGCCAGCAGTGCGCGGACAGGGTCGAATCAGCCCCAGCATTTT
CASSARTGSNQPQHF
>.|TRBJ2-5|.|TRBV29-1
TGCAGCGTTGAATTCAGAAAGGAGACCCAGTACTTC
CSVEFRKETQYF
>.|TRBJ2-1|TRBD2|TRBV10-2
TGCGCCAGCAGTGTAGCGGGCCGTTTCAATGAGCAGTTCTTC
CASSVAGRFNEQFF
>.|TRBJ1-1|.|TRBV30
TGTGCCTGGAGGGACTGGTTGAACACTGAAGCTTTCTTT
CAWRDWLNTEAFF
>.|TRBJ2-1|.|TRBV5-4
TGTGCCAGCAGCGGGGGACTTGCGCGAGGCGGCAATGAGCAGTTCTTC
CASSGGLARGGNEQFF
>.|TRBJ1-2|.|TRBV25-1
TGTGCCAGCAGTGAAGGGGAGTGGTATGGCTACACCTTC
CASSEGEWYGYTF
>.|TRBJ1-3|.|TRBV5-1
TGCGCCAGCAGCTCCCCAGGGTTCGGAAACACCATATATTTT
CASSSPGFGNTIYF
>few|TRBJ1-2|TRBD1|TRBV28
TGTGCCAGCAGTTTATTATCCGAGACAGGGAACTATGGCTACACCTTC
CASSLLSETGNYGYTF
>few|TRBJ2-7|.|TRBV25-1
TGTGCCAGCAGTGGCGGTTACGAGCAGTACTTC
CASSGGYEQYF
>once|TRBJ1-5|.|TRBV5-8
TGTGCCAGCAGCTTGGCCACCAGGGGCCTCAATCAGCCCCAGCATTTT
CASSLATRGLNQPQHF
>.|TRBJ2-5|TRBD1|TRBV4-1
TGCGCCAGCAGCCAGGACAGGGGGCTATCAGAGACCCAGTACTTC
CASSQDRGLSETQYF
>.|TRBJ1-5|TRBD1|TRBV18
TGTGCCAGCTCACTGGGGACAGGGGATCAGCCCCAGCATTTT
CASSLGTGDQPQHF